Sequencing of this TCR beta chain was carried out in a study of early T cells in non-severe SARS-CoV-2 infection. The overall study: With bulk RNA from unsorted whole blood as input, sequencing yielded unpaired chains.

The study, taken as a whole, reports: A preference for anti-spike CD8 responses marked VDJdb matching, which missed private and CD4 specificities.

Each cDNA molecule carried a unique molecular identifier. TCRdb redid the calling of the 5' RACE reads with MiXCR, one entry per CDR3 protein. The top ten hold less than 3.5% of the sample, which has roughly 72,000 distinct CDR3 sequences, around an eighth seen once. This clonotype has at least ten counts. The antigen is not known. Source: whole blood, taken at baseline. The clonotype originates from an adult who was a healthcare worker with PCR-confirmed SARS-CoV-2 infection or an uninfected control (not recorded which).

DNA of the CDR3: TGCAGTGCTAGAGGTACAGGAGATTCACCCCTCCACTTT. This gives the protein CSARGTGDSPLHF. This chain connects TRBV20-1 to TRBJ1-6, with D maybe TRBD1 (5 bases). Germline values: CDR1 DFQATT, CDR2 SNEGSKA (reference sequence). This CDR3 region has 13 residues. Trimming stripped 1 base from V and 8 bases from J, with 9 bases between.